Below, 3 T cell receptor beta chains from the same sample are listed, as sequenced in a study of coeliac disease (dated by TCRdb to between 2022 and 2023). Receptors were amplified or captured by the immunoSEQ multiplex PCR assay. Here the immuneACCESS table is served through TCRdb, limited to in-frame sequences with V and J called. Missing clones are a known gap in these copies; in checked studies unresolved V genes cover under half, and the rest lacks a known reason. This sample is represented by several thousand clones; about 65% of them were singletons. The ten largest clones add up to roughly 38% of the sample. Sequencing used intraepithelial lymphocytes from the gut. According to the study, the label for this sample's cell subset or site signals: intraepithelial cell (IEC) fraction of small intestinal biopsy. These receptors were taken from a woman aged 35 to 49.

This clone appeared once. The chain links TRBV11-3 to TRBJ2-7, with 11 bases that match TRBD2. Per the germline V gene, CDR1 is SGHNT and CDR2 is YENEEA. J gave up 10 bases and V 4 bases, and 6 bases lay outside the gene matches. This CDR3 comprises 13 residues. The CDR3 sequence: CASSYGLAGVQYF. Here the CDR3 DNA reads TGTGCCAGCAGCTATGGACTAGCGGGTGTACAGTACTTC.

This clone occurred a few times. The genes are TRBV11-2 and TRBJ1-2; possibly TRBD1 for D (5 bases). The germline V and J ends were trimmed by 5 bases and 2 bases, with 9 bases remaining between them. In germline, CDR1 is SGHAT, CDR2 FQNNGV. CDR3 size: 13 residues. CDR3 region: CASSAGGNYGYTF. The DNA for the CDR3 is TGTGCCAGCAGCGCGGGGGGGAACTATGGCTACACCTTC.

The genes are TRBV11-2 and TRBJ2-3; 9 positions match TRBD2. This CDR3 region has 16 residues. V was clipped by 1 base and J by 4 bases; unmatched bases: 6. Germline V gives CDR1 SGHAT, CDR2 FQNNGV. The CDR3 reads CASSLGSAGGPDTQYF. CDR3 nucleotide sequence: TGTGCCAGCAGCTTAGGTTCCGCGGGAGGGCCAGATACGCAGTATTTT.